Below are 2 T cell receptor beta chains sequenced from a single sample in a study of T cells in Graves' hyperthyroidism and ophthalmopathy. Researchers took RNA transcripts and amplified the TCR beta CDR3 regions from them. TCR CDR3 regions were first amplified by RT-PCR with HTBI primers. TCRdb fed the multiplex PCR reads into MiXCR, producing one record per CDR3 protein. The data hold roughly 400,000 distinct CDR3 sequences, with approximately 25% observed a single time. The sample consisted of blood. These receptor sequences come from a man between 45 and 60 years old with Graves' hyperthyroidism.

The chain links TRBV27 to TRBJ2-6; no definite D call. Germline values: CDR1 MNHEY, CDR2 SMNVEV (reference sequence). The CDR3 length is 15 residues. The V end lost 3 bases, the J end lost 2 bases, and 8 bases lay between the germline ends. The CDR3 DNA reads TGTGCCAGCAGTTTGGAGAGGCCTGGGGCCAACGTCCTGACTTTC. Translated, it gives CASSLERPGANVLTF.

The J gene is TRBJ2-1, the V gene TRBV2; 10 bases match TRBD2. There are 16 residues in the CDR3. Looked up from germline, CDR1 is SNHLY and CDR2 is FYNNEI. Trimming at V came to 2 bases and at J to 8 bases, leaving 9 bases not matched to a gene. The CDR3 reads CASSESGPSGSYEQFF. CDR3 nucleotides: TGTGCCAGCAGTGAAAGCGGGCCTAGCGGGAGCTATGAGCAGTTCTTC.